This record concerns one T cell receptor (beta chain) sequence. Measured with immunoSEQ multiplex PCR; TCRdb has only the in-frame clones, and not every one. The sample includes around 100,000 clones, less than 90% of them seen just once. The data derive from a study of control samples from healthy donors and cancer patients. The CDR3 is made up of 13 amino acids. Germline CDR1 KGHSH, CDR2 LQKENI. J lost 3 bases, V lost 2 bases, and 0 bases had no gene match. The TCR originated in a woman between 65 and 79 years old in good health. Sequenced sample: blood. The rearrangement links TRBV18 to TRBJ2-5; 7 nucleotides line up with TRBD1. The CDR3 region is CASSPGQEETQYF. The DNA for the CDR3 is TGTGCCAGCTCACCAGGACAGGAAGAGACCCAGTACTTC.